A selection of T cell receptor beta chains follows, all from one sample in a study of OX40 agonist ivuxolimab in advanced cancers. The repertoire was sequenced with immunoSEQ multiplex PCR; TCRdb's copy has only in-frame clones and lacks some. Of 20,000 to 30,000 clones in the sample, over 80% are singletons; the top ten hold less than 9%. This sample comprised CD4+ or CD8+ T cells sorted from blood, obtained in a trial of the OX40 agonist ivuxolimab. Source of these receptors: an adult with an advanced solid tumor such as melanoma, head and neck, liver or kidney cancer. CDR3s include the opening cysteine and the closing phenylalanine or tryptophan. Each record gives: clone size, J gene, D gene, V gene, CDR3 DNA, CDR3 protein. A D gene is named only where the DNA matches it firmly. Clone size is stated in some rows and not others, as once, few, many or a class when expanded.

.	TRBJ1-2	.	TRBV29-1	TGCAGCATAGGAGATAGACCAGGAGCTAACTATGGCTACACCTTC	CSIGDRPGANYGYTF
medium-sized	TRBJ2-7	.	TRBV4-1	TGCGCCAGCAGCCAAGCACGGGCATCCTACGAGCAGTACTTC	CASSQARASYEQYF
.	TRBJ1-2	TRBD1	TRBV19	TGTGCCAGTAGTCCCCGACAGGGGGCGCGGATCGGCTACACCTTC	CASSPRQGARIGYTF
.	TRBJ1-1	.	TRBV5-1	TGCGCCAGCAGCTGGGTGTTTAGGGGTAGCCCTCGGGGGACTGAAGCTTTCTTT	CASSWVFRGSPRGTEAFF
.	TRBJ2-5	.	TRBV6-1	TGTGCCAGCAGTGAGGGACTTCAAGAGACCCAGTACTTC	CASSEGLQETQYF
.	TRBJ1-1	TRBD1	TRBV6-1	TGTGCCAGCAGACCCCGGGACAGGGATACTGAAGCTTTCTTT	CASRPRDRDTEAFF
.	TRBJ2-3	.	TRBV15	TGTGCCACCAGCAGGGGACCAGGGAGCACAGATACGCAGTATTTT	CATSRGPGSTDTQYF
.	TRBJ1-6	.	TRBV2	TGTGCCAGCAGACCCGGAAATTCACCCCTCCACTTT	CASRPGNSPLHF
.	TRBJ2-1	.	TRBV5-1	TGCGCCAGCAGCTTGGATCCGGGTTTAGGCAATGAGCAGTTCTTC	CASSLDPGLGNEQFF
.	TRBJ2-7	.	TRBV6-5	TGTGCCAGCAGTCCTAATTCCTACGAGCAGTACTTC	CASSPNSYEQYF
.	TRBJ1-4	TRBD1	TRBV15	TGTGCCACCAGCAGAGGGGAAACAGGGGTTAATGAAAAACTGTTTTTT	CATSRGETGVNEKLFF
.	TRBJ2-1	TRBD2	TRBV4-3	TGCGCCAGCAGCCAAGAGGACGGGGGGTACAATGAGCAGTTCTTC	CASSQEDGGYNEQFF